Following are 15 T cell receptor beta chains from one sample sequenced in a study of radiation and T cells in renal cell carcinoma. The treatment here: 15 Gy SBRT to primary tumor, nephrectomy 4 weeks later. Sequenced by immunoSEQ multiplex PCR; TCRdb stores in-frame clones only, minus some. The data hold about 4,300 clones, with roughly 60% observed a single time. Sequences were derived from tumor tissue, sampled from a patient whose treatment included radiotherapy and nephrectomy. All receptors come from a woman between 55 and 75 years old with renal cell carcinoma.

In this sample, this clone turned up a few times. The chain recombines TRBV18 with TRBJ1-1; D unresolved. Germline loops: CDR1 KGHSH, CDR2 LQKENI. V was trimmed by 4 bases and J by 3 bases, leaving 15 bases between them. This CDR3 is 15 amino acids long. The CDR3 DNA reads as TGTGCCAGCTCACTGCCGCGTGGGGTTTACACTGAAGCTTTCTTT. It codes for CASSLPRGVYTEAFF. Drawing the rest from reference TRBV18 and TRBJ1-1, the complete variable domain is NAGVMQNPRHLVRRRGQEARLRCSPMKGHSHVYWYRQLPEEGLKFMVYLQKENIIDESGMPKERFSAEFPKEGPSILRIQQVVRGDSAAYFCASSLPRGVYTEAFFGQGTRLTVV.

This clone has just a few counts. The V gene is TRBV7-9, the J gene TRBJ1-1, with 9 bases identical to TRBD1. The CDR3 is 16 amino acids. Germline loops: CDR1 SEHNR, CDR2 FQNEAQ (reference sequence). V was clipped by 3 bases and J by 7 bases; unmatched bases: 12. CDR3 nucleotides: TGTGCCAGCAGCTTCCATAACAGGGGGCTGGTAAGTGAAGCTTTCTTT. Its protein product is CASSFHNRGLVSEAFF.

The chain has TRBV7-8 and TRBJ2-2, with D tentatively TRBD1 or TRBD2 (6 bases each). This CDR3 region has 15 residues. Between the trimmed V and J ends, which lost 1 base and 5 bases, there was a span of 11 bases. Germline V gene lookup returns CDR1 SGHVS and CDR2 FQNEAQ. CDR3 coding DNA: TGTGCCAGCAGCTTAGTCGGGGGCACTACCGGGGAGCTGTTTTTT. Translation: CASSLVGGTTGELFF.

The genes are TRBV6-5 and TRBJ1-3; D may be TRBD1 (5 bases). With 2 bases removed from V and 2 bases from J, the gap between germline ends came to 13 bases. CDR1 and CDR2 (germline): MNHEY, SVGAGI. There are 16 residues in the CDR3. CDR3 loop: CASSYGDRATGNTIYF. CDR3 in DNA: TGTGCCAGCAGTTACGGGGACCGGGCGACTGGAAACACCATATATTTT.

This clone was picked up one time. The V call is TRBV6-1, the J call TRBJ2-7; D unresolved. The CDR3 spans 14 residues. Per germline, CDR1 MNHNS and CDR2 SASEGT. V was trimmed by 5 bases and J by 2 bases, leaving 13 bases between them. The CDR3 is CASSPYAAPYEQYF. DNA of the CDR3: TGTGCCAGCAGTCCTTATGCGGCTCCCTACGAGCAGTACTTC.

This clone was seen only once. The chain links TRBV11-2 to TRBJ1-1; 7 nucleotides match TRBD1. The CDR3 contains 17 residues. The ends lost 2 bases at V and 12 bases at J; junction bases unmatched: 21. Looked up from germline, CDR1 is SGHAT and CDR2 is FQNNGV. CDR3 in amino acids: CASSLPERRGQEGRSFF. CDR3 DNA sequence: TGTGCCAGCAGCTTACCCGAAAGAAGGGGGCAAGAGGGGAGATCTTTCTTT.

This chain connects TRBV9 to TRBJ2-3, with TRBD2 matching 11 bases. V was clipped by 3 bases and J by 1 base; unmatched bases: 4. Germline V gene data show CDR1 as SGDLS and CDR2 as YYNGEE. This CDR3 spans 16 amino acids. CDR3 nucleotide sequence: TGTGCCAGCAGCGGCCGACTAGCGGGGCGCACAGATACGCAGTATTTT. Translating it yields CASSGRLAGRTDTQYF.

V gene TRBV4-1 combines with J gene TRBJ1-1, with D perhaps TRBD1 (5 bases). The CDR3 is 16 amino acids. V lost 1 base and J 4 bases, leaving 16 bases between the germline ends. Per the germline V gene, CDR1 is MGHRA and CDR2 is YSYEKL. The CDR3 DNA is TGCGCCAGCAGCCAAGTTACAGGAAAAGGGCCCACTGAAGCTTTCTTT. This encodes CASSQVTGKGPTEAFF.

On this clone itself: This specimen includes other DNA sequences encoding the same CDR3. The chain couples TRBV10-3 to TRBJ1-5; TRBD1 aligns across 10 bases. Germline values: CDR1 ENHRY, CDR2 SYGVKD. This CDR3 has 15 residues. V shed 8 bases, J shed 0 bases, and the junction held 4 bases outside the gene matches. The CDR3 here is CAIGTGDYSNQPQHF. As DNA, the CDR3 is TGTGCCATCGGGACAGGGGATTATAGCAATCAGCCCCAGCATTTT.

The V call is TRBV28, the J call TRBJ1-1; D gene uncertain. From germline, CDR1 is MDHEN and CDR2 SYDVKM. The CDR3 sequence is 13 residues long. V lost 2 bases and J lost 8, with 12 bases in between. CDR3 region: CASSLVGYGEAFF. CDR3 DNA: TGTGCCAGCAGTTTAGTGGGGTACGGGGAAGCTTTCTTT.

This chain links TRBV2 with TRBJ2-1; D not certain. The CDR3 runs to 11 residues. Trimming pared 7 bases from V and 3 bases from J, leaving 4 bases between. Germline assignment: CDR1 SNHLY and CDR2 FYNNEI. The CDR3 region is CASTLYNEQFF. DNA for the CDR3: TGTGCCAGCACCCTCTACAATGAGCAGTTCTTC.

CDR3 nucleotide sequence: TGCGCCAGCAGCCCTGGGCTAGCGGGCTACAATGAGCAGTTCTTC. Translated, it gives CASSPGLAGYNEQFF. V is TRBV4-1 and J is TRBJ2-1; 8 bases map to TRBD2. The CDR3 runs to 15 residues. Per the germline V gene, CDR1 is MGHRA and CDR2 is YSYEKL. V lost 4 bases to trimming and J lost 3 bases; unmatched junction nucleotides: 5.

The chain recombines TRBV4-2 with TRBJ1-1; D possibly corresponds to TRBD1 (5 bases). Trimming took off 5 bases at V and 4 bases at J, with 14 bases between the two ends. Germline V gene lookup returns CDR1 LGHNA and CDR2 YNFKEQ. The CDR3 runs 14 residues. The CDR3, as DNA: TGTGCCAGCAGCTTGGTAGCAGGGACCACTGAAGCTTTCTTT. The encoded protein is CASSLVAGTTEAFF.

This clone was observed a handful of times. The rearrangement links TRBV6-6 to TRBJ1-3; 7 nucleotides line up with TRBD1. Germline V gene sequence: CDR1 MNHNY, CDR2 SVGAGI (reference sequence). The CDR3 contains 13 residues. V gave up 7 bases and J gave up 2 bases; unmatched junction bases: 2. CDR3 nucleotide sequence: TGTGCCAGCACGCAGGGGGCTGGAAACACCATATATTTT. This sequence encodes CASTQGAGNTIYF.

The J gene is TRBJ2-7, the V gene TRBV11-2, with a weak D call TRBD2 (5 bases). Germline V CDR1 and CDR2: SGHAT, FQNNGV. This CDR3 region has 11 residues. The V end was cut by 5 bases, the J end by 7 bases, with 9 bases between. CDR3 in amino acids: CASSDYKEQYF. In DNA, the CDR3 is TGTGCCAGCAGCGACTACAAAGAGCAGTACTTC.